Presented here are 20 T cell receptor beta chains from one specimen sequenced in a study of T cell responses to AZD1222 COVID-19 vaccine. The method was immunoSEQ multiplex PCR; TCRdb's version includes in-frame clones alone and lacks a portion of them. Among 90,000 to 150,000 clones listed, approximately 87% were seen once. The sample in question was peripheral blood, obtained on day 0 of AZD1222 vaccination. Receptors originate from an adult in good health.

The chain employs TRBV19 and TRBJ1-6; 9 bases are shared with TRBD1. V dropped 4 bases and J dropped 12; count of bases not matched to a gene: 16. The CDR3 is 17 residues long. From germline, CDR1 is LNHDA and CDR2 SQIVND (reference sequence). CDR3 in DNA: TGTGCCAGTAGTACTCGGACAGGGGAATTTTGGAAGTTACCCCTCCACTTT. Its protein product is CASSTRTGEFWKLPLHF.

The chain couples TRBV3-1 (or the pseudogene TRBV3-2) to TRBJ2-1; 8 bases line up with TRBD1. Germline CDR1 and CDR2: LGHDT and YNNKEL (reference sequence). The CDR3 runs 14 residues. J lost 4 bases, V lost 4 bases, and 3 bases had no gene match. The CDR3, as DNA: TGTGCCAGCAGCCTACAGGGGGGATACAATGAGCAGTTCTTC. This gives the protein CASSLQGGYNEQFF.

The chain is built from TRBV18 and TRBJ1-2; 7 bases agree with TRBD1. Germline CDR1 KGHSH, CDR2 LQKENI. CDR3 length equals 13 residues. V gave up 3 bases and J gave up 4 bases; unmatched junction bases: 2. CDR3: CASSPPGGYGYTF. The CDR3 DNA follows: TGTGCCAGCTCACCGCCAGGGGGCTATGGCTACACCTTC.

V is TRBV7-9 and J is TRBJ1-2; tentatively, D is TRBD1 (6 bases). The CDR3 has 15 residues. Germline V gives CDR1 SEHNR, CDR2 FQNEAQ (reference sequence). V lost 0 bases and J lost 4, with 12 bases in between. CDR3: CASSLASGTSYGYTF. As DNA, the CDR3 is TGTGCCAGCAGCTTAGCCTCCGGGACATCCTATGGCTACACCTTC.

This sequence joins TRBV19 and TRBJ2-1; tentative D call: TRBD1 (6 bases). This CDR3 region has 15 residues. V was trimmed by 3 bases and J by 0 bases, leaving 9 bases between them. CDR1 is LNHDA and CDR2 is SQIVND in the germline V gene (reference sequence). The CDR3 region has the DNA TGTGCCAGTAGTATTCAGGGGCCCTCCTACAATGAGCAGTTCTTC. This gives the protein CASSIQGPSYNEQFF.

The chain carries TRBV7-8 and TRBJ2-7; 7 positions agree with TRBD1. CDR3 size: 13 residues. Germline CDR1 and CDR2: SGHVS and FQNEAQ. V shed 8 bases and J 6 bases; nucleotides not matched to a gene: 10. CDR3 bases: TGTGCCAGCGGACAGGCCCAAGTTTCCGAGCAGTACTTC. It codes for CASGQAQVSEQYF.

This chain joins TRBV3-1 (or the pseudogene TRBV3-2) and TRBJ2-3; 8 bases line up with TRBD2. Germline V gene sequence: CDR1 LGHDT, CDR2 YNNKEL (reference sequence). The CDR3 contains 14 residues. Trimming cost V 5 bases and J 5 bases; bases outside gene matches: 6. CDR3 sequence (DNA): TGTGCCAGCAGCATCGGGGGGGCGGGAGATACGCAGTATTTT. Its translation is CASSIGGAGDTQYF.

The rearrangement uses TRBV6-6 and TRBJ1-6; TRBD1 matches at 7 bases. The CDR3 runs to 15 residues. V was pared by 7 bases and J by 7 bases, with 10 bases of the junction left unmatched. Germline V gene lookup returns CDR1 MNHNY and CDR2 SVGAGI (reference sequence). In DNA form, the CDR3 reads TGTGCCAGCACCGAATCCAGGGGGGGAAATTCACCCCTCCACTTT. Amino acids: CASTESRGGNSPLHF.

The chain combines TRBV28 with TRBJ2-3, with D tentatively TRBD1 (5 bases). Trimming pared 10 bases from V and 7 bases from J, leaving 18 bases between. The CDR3 is 13 amino acids. Germline CDR1 is MDHEN and CDR2 is SYDVKM. CDR3 loop: CATRQGLMHTQYF. In DNA form, the CDR3 reads TGTGCCACCCGCCAGGGTCTGATGCATACGCAGTATTTT.

This rearrangement joins TRBV5-1 to TRBJ1-1, with 9 bases lining up with TRBD1. CDR1 SGHRS and CDR2 YFSETQ come from the germline V gene. The CDR3 consists of 16 residues. The trim removed 4 bases at V and 4 bases at J, leaving 11 bases unmatched. CDR3 coding DNA: TGCGCCAGCAGCGCGGGACAGGGAGGGTTCGGCACTGAAGCTTTCTTT. This translates into CASSAGQGGFGTEAFF.

The genes are TRBV25-1 and TRBJ1-2; tentative D call: TRBD1 (5 bases). Trimming shortened V by 2 bases and J by 3 bases, and 7 bases separated the two germline ends. The length of the CDR3 is 13 residues. Germline assignment: CDR1 MGHDK and CDR2 SYGVNS. The CDR3 DNA follows: TGTGCCAGCAGTGAAACCAGGGACTATGGCTACACCTTC. Encoded protein: CASSETRDYGYTF.

The J gene is TRBJ1-2, the V gene TRBV29-1; TRBD1 matches 8 bases. The CDR3 spans 15 residues. V shed 2 bases, J shed 8 bases, and the junction held 13 bases outside the gene matches. Germline assignment: CDR1 SQVTM and CDR2 ANQGSEA. CDR3: CSVEIIQGQVGGYTF. The CDR3 DNA reads as TGCAGCGTTGAAATTATACAGGGACAGGTGGGCGGCTACACCTTC.

The V and J genes are TRBV15 and TRBJ1-4, with 7 bases lining up with TRBD1. The CDR3 totals 15 residues. V shed 1 base, J shed 6 bases, and the junction held 5 bases outside the gene matches. Germline-derived CDR1 and CDR2 are LNHNV and YYDKDF (reference sequence). CDR3 in DNA: TGTGCCACCAGCAGAGCTGAAGGGGGCTATGAAAAACTGTTTTTT. It specifies CATSRAEGGYEKLFF.

V and J are TRBV6-1 and TRBJ2-3; 8 bases are a match to TRBD1. Trimming cost V 3 bases and J 0 bases; bases outside gene matches: 5. Germline V lookup: CDR1 MNHNS, CDR2 SASEGT. There are 16 residues in the CDR3. The DNA for the CDR3 is TGTGCCAGCAGTGATTTACAGGGGGTTAGCACAGATACGCAGTATTTT. Protein product: CASSDLQGVSTDTQYF.

The genes are TRBV5-8 and TRBJ2-2; TRBD1 agrees at 8 bases. Germline V gene sequence: CDR1 SGHTS, CDR2 YDEGEE. Trimming at V came to 4 bases and at J to 0 bases, leaving 2 bases not matched to a gene. CDR3 length: 15 residues. In DNA, the CDR3 is TGTGCCAGCAGCCCGGACAGGGCGAACACCGGGGAGCTGTTTTTT. This translates into CASSPDRANTGELFF.

This chain connects TRBV6-2 or TRBV6-3 to TRBJ1-1, with D unresolved. Trimming left V 4 bases short and J 0 bases short, with 15 bases between. CDR1 and CDR2 from the germline V gene are MNHEY and SVGEGT. The CDR3 contains 16 residues. In nucleotides, the CDR3 is TGTGCCAGCAGTTTGGCAATCGGAGTCTTGAACACTGAAGCTTTCTTT. Encoded protein: CASSLAIGVLNTEAFF.

This chain connects TRBV11-3 to TRBJ2-7; D possibly corresponds to TRBD1 (6 bases). The CDR3 totals 13 residues. V was clipped by 5 bases and J by 7 bases, with 15 bases between them. The germline gives CDR1 SGHNT, CDR2 YENEEA. Here the CDR3 reads CASSPTGVGEQYF. CDR3 bases: TGTGCCAGCAGCCCGACAGGAGTAGGGGAGCAGTACTTC.

J is TRBJ1-1 and V is TRBV14; D not resolved. This CDR3 is 14 amino acids long. Germline CDR1 reads SGHDN; CDR2 reads FVKESK. Trimming stripped 4 bases from V and 0 bases from J, with 9 bases between. The DNA of the CDR3 is TGTGCCAGCAGCCCTAGGCGACTGAACACTGAAGCTTTCTTT. Protein sequence: CASSPRRLNTEAFF.

The chain joins TRBV15 to TRBJ1-2, with D uncertain. Per germline, CDR1 LNHNV and CDR2 YYDKDF (reference sequence). This CDR3 has 16 residues. The V and J ends lost 1 base and 2 bases respectively, with 14 bases between them. The CDR3 sequence: CATSRVGVESNYGYTF. The CDR3 DNA reads TGTGCCACCAGCAGAGTTGGGGTGGAGTCCAACTATGGCTACACCTTC.

CDR3 amino acids: CASSLQGAREKLFF. The CDR3 DNA follows: TGTGCCAGCTCACTACAGGGGGCCAGGGAAAAACTGTTTTTT. The chain combines TRBV18 with TRBJ1-4; 9 nucleotides line up with TRBD1. The CDR3 contains 14 residues. V was pared by 4 bases and J by 8 bases, with 5 bases of the junction left unmatched. CDR1 is KGHSH and CDR2 is LQKENI in the germline V gene.